This T cell receptor beta chain was recovered during a study of control samples from healthy donors and cancer patients. Repertoires were generated with immunoSEQ multiplex PCR, while TCRdb's copy carries only in-frame clones and drops some. This table holds about 160,000 clones, over 85% found once. The CDR3 loop spans 14 amino acids. Trimming took off 6 bases at V and 5 bases at J, with 13 bases between the two ends. Germline CDR1 reads MNHEY; CDR2 reads SMNVEV (reference sequence). Specimen: blood. The V call is TRBV27, the J call TRBJ1-4, with D possibly matching TRBD1 (6 bases). This sequence was found in a woman aged 40-49 years in good health. The CDR3 bases are TGTGCCAGCAGACCGACAGGACGGAATGAAAAACTGTTTTTT. Translated: CASRPTGRNEKLFF.